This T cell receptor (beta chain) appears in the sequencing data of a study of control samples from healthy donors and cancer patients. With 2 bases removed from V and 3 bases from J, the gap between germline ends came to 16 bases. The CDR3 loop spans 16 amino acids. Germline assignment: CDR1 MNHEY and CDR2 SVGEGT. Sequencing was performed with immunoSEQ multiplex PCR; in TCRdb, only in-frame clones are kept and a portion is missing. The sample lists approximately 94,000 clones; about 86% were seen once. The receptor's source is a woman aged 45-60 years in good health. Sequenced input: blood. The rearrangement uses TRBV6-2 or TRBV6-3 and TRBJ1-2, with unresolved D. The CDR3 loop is CASSYPSDLRYYGYTF. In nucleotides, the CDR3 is TGTGCCAGCAGTTACCCGTCGGACTTACGATACTATGGCTACACCTTC.